The rows below give T cell receptor beta chains drawn from one sample of a study of blood T cell repertoires in COVID-19. Using immunoSEQ multiplex PCR, the repertoire was profiled, and TCRdb retains in-frame clones only, with some absent. In the table there are a few hundred thousand clones, 89% of which are singletons. Sequenced input: peripheral blood. These receptors all stem from a woman aged 30 to 39 with COVID-19, enrolled during active disease. Both conserved end residues are part of each CDR3. The D gene is left open where the match is weak. Part of the rows lack a size; the others show once, few, many or a class for expanded clones.

D	V	size	J	CDR3	DNA
-	TRBV30	few	TRBJ1-6	CAWTRVEDSPLHF	TGTGCCTGGACAAGGGTGGAGGATTCACCCCTCCACTTT
-	TRBV4-1	few	TRBJ1-4	CASSPAAIDFEKLFF	TGCGCCAGCAGCCCAGCCGCGATTGACTTTGAAAAACTGTTTTTT
-	TRBV11-2	-	TRBJ1-5	CASSLDRYRAYQPQHF	TGTGCCAGCAGCTTAGATCGCTACAGGGCCTATCAGCCCCAGCATTTT
TRBD2	TRBV7-9	-	TRBJ2-1	CASTFSGGARYNEQFF	TGTGCCAGCACCTTTAGCGGGGGGGCGCGCTACAATGAGCAGTTCTTC
TRBD1	TRBV6-2/TRBV6-3	-	TRBJ1-1	CASSYTVGQGNTEAFF	TGTGCCAGCAGTTACACCGTAGGACAGGGGAACACTGAAGCTTTCTTT
-	TRBV14	-	TRBJ1-1	CASSQGRGIQAFF	TGTGCCAGCAGCCAAGGTCGGGGAATTCAAGCTTTCTTT
-	TRBV29-1	-	TRBJ2-6	CSSQSGANVLTF	TGCAGCTCGCAGTCCGGGGCCAACGTCCTGACTTTC
TRBD1	TRBV29-1	-	TRBJ2-7	CSATTGASYEQYF	TGCAGCGCCACGACAGGGGCCTCCTACGAGCAGTACTTC
-	TRBV28	-	TRBJ2-7	CASSLMGLQPFEQYF	TGTGCCAGCAGTTTAATGGGCCTTCAGCCGTTCGAGCAGTACTTC
-	TRBV5-1	-	TRBJ1-4	CASSLVGPGANEKLFF	TGCGCCAGCAGCTTGGTAGGGCCAGGGGCTAATGAAAAACTGTTTTTT
TRBD1	TRBV18	-	TRBJ2-3	CASSSSPGTVVDTQYF	TGTGCCAGCTCATCCTCGCCCGGGACAGTCGTTGATACGCAGTATTTT
-	TRBV27	once	TRBJ2-5	CASGPLAGRFTPYF	TGTGCCAGCGGCCCCCTGGCAGGCCGCTTTACACCGTACTTC
-	TRBV2	-	TRBJ2-4	CASSESGYGAKNIQYF	TGTGCCAGCAGTGAGTCAGGGTATGGGGCCAAAAACATTCAGTACTTC
TRBD2	TRBV11-2	-	TRBJ2-5	CASSWRTSGGVETQYF	TGTGCCAGCAGCTGGAGGACTAGCGGGGGGGTGGAGACCCAGTACTTC
-	TRBV9	-	TRBJ1-3	CASSVESGVSSGNTIYF	TGTGCCAGCAGCGTAGAGTCAGGGGTAAGCTCTGGAAACACCATATATTTT
TRBD1	TRBV5-4	few	TRBJ1-3	CASTNLTGVGNTIYF	TGTGCCAGCACCAATCTGACAGGGGTCGGAAACACCATATATTTT
-	TRBV29-1	-	TRBJ2-2	CSVGRAETGELFF	TGCAGCGTTGGCAGGGCCGAGACCGGGGAGCTGTTTTTT